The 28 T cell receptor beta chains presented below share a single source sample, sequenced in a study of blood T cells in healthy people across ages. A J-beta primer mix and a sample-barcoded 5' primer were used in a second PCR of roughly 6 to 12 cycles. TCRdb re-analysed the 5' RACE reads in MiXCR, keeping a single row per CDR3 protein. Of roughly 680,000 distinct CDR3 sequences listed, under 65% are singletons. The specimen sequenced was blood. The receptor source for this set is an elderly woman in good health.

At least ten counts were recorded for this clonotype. The CDR3 region is CASSVRSSYNEQFF. DNA for the CDR3: TGTGCCAGCAGTGTTCGGAGCTCCTACAATGAGCAGTTCTTC. This chain uses TRBV25-1 with TRBJ2-1; no reliable D call. V was cut by 4 bases and J by 0 bases, with 7 bases left in between. The CDR3 loop spans 14 amino acids. Germline V gene data show CDR1 as MGHDK and CDR2 as SYGVNS.

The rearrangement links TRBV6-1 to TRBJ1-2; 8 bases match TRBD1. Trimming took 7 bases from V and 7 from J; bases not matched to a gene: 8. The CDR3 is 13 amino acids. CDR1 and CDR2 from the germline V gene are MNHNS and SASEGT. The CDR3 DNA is TGTGCCAGCACCCCGGACAGGGCTGGTGGCTACACCTTC. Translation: CASTPDRAGGYTF.

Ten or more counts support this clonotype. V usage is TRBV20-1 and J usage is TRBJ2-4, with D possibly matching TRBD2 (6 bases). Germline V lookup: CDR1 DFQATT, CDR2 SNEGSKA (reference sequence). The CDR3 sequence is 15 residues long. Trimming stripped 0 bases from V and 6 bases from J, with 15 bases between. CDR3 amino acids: CSARDSTGDGNIQYF. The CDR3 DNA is TGCAGTGCTAGAGATTCAACGGGGGACGGAAACATTCAGTACTTC.

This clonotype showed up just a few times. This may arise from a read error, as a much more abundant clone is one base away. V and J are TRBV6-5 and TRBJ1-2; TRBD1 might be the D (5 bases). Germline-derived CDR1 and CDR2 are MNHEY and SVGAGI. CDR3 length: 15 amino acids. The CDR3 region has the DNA TGTGCCAGCAGTCCCTTGCGAGGGGTAGACTATGGCCACACCTTC. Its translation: CASSPLRGVDYGHTF.

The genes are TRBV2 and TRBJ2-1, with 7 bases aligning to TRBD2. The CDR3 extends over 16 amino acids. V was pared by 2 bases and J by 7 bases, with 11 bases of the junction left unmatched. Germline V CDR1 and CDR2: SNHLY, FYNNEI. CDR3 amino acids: CASSETSETPKNEQFF. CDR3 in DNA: TGTGCCAGCAGTGAAACTAGCGAGACCCCTAAGAATGAGCAGTTCTTC.

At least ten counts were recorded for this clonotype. CDR3 residues: CASSLGRLTDTQYF. CDR3 bases: TGCGCCAGCAGCTTGGGCAGACTAACAGATACGCAGTATTTT. V and J are TRBV5-1 and TRBJ2-3; D might be TRBD2 (5 bases). The CDR3 contains 14 residues. V shed 0 bases and J shed 3 bases, with 8 bases lying between them. Looked up from germline, CDR1 is SGHRS and CDR2 is YFSETQ.

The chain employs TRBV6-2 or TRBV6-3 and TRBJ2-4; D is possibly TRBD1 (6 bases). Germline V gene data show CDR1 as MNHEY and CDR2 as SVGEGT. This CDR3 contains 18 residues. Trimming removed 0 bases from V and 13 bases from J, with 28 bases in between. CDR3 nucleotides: TGTGCCAGCAGTTACTCGATATCCGAAGGTGGACAGATGGGAGAGCAGTACTTC. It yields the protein CASSYSISEGGQMGEQYF.

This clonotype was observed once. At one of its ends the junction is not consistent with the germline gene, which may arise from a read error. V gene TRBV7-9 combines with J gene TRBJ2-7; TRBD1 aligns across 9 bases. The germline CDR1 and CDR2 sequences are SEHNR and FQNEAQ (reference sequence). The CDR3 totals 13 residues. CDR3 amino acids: CASRTGAGYEQYF. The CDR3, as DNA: TGCGCCAGCCGGACAGGGGCCGGCTACGAGCAGTACTTC.

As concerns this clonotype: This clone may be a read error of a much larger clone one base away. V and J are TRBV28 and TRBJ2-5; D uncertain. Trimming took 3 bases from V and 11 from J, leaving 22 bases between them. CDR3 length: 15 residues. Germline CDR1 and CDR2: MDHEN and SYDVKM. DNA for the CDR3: TGTGCCAGCAGTTTTGGAGCCGTTGTGTACAATGAGCAGTACTTC. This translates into CASSFGAVVYNEQYF.

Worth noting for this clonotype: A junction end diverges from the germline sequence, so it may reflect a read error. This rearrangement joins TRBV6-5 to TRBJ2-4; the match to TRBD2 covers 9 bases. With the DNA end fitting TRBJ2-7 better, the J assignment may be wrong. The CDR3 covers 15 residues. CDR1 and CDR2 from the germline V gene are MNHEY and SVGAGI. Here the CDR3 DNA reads TGTGCCAGCAGTGACTCAAGCGGGAGGACCTACGAGCAGTACTTC. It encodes CASSDSSGRTYEQYF.

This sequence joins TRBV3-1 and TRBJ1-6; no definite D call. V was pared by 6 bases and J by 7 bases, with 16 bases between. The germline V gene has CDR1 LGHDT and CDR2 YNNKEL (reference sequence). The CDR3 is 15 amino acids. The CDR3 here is CASSSWEGRNSPLHF. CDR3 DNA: TGTGCCAGCAGTTCTTGGGAGGGAAGGAATTCACCCCTCCACTTT.

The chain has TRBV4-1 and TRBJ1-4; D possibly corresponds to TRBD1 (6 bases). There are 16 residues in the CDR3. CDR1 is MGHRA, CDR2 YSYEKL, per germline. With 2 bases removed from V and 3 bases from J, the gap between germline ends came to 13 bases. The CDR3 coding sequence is TGCGCCAGCAGCCAAAACAGGGTGGGAGCTAATGAAAAACTGTTTTTT. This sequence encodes CASSQNRVGANEKLFF.

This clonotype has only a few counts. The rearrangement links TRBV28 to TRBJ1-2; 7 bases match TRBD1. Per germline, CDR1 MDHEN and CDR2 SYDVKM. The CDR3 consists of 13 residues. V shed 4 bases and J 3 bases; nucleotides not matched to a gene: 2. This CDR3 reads CASSSGGHYGYTF. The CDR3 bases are TGTGCCAGCAGTTCAGGGGGGCACTATGGCTACACCTTC.

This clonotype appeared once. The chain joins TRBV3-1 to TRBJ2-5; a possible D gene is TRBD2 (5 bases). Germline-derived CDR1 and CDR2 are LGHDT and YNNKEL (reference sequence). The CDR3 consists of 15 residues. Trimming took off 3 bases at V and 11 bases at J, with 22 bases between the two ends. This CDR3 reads CASSQFVDSPREQYF. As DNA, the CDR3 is TGTGCCAGCAGCCAGTTCGTGGATTCCCCAAGGGAGCAGTACTTC.

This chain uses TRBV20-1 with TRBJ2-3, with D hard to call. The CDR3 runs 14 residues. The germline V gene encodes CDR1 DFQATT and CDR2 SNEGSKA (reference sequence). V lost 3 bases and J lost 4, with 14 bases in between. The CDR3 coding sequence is TGCAGTGCTAGGCAAGGGTATGGCGCAGATACGCAGTATTTT. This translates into CSARQGYGADTQYF.

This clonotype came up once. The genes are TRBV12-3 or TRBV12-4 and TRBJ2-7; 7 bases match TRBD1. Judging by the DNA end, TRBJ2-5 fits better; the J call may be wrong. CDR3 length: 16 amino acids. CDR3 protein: CASSLWGTAVQETQYF. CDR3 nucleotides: TGTGCCAGCAGTTTATGGGGGACAGCAGTACAAGAGACCCAGTACTTC.

The CDR3 region has the DNA TGCAGTGCTACCAAGGGTTCGGGCAATCAGCCCCAGCATTTT. Its translation is CSATKGSGNQPQHF. The V and J genes are TRBV20-1 and TRBJ1-5; D is uncertain. CDR1 and CDR2 from the germline V gene are DFQATT and SNEGSKA (reference sequence). The CDR3 totals 14 residues. The V end was cut by 4 bases, the J end by 2 bases, with 12 bases between.

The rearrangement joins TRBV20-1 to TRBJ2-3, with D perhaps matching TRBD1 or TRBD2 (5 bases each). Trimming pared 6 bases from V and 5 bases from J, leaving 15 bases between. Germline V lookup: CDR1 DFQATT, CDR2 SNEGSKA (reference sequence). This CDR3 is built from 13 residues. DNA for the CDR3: TGCAGTGCCCGGGACCATAAGCTAGATACGCAGTATTTT. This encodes CSARDHKLDTQYF.

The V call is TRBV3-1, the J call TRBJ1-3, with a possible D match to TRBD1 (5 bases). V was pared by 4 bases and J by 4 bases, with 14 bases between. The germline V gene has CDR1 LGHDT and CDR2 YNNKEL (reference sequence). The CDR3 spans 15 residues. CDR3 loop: CASSLARGAGNTIYF. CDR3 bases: TGTGCCAGCAGCCTGGCTCGGGGCGCGGGAAACACCATATATTTT.

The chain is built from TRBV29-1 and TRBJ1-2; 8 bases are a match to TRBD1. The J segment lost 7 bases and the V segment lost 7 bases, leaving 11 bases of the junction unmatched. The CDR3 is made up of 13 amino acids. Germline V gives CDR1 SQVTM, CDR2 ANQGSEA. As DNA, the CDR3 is TGCAGCGCGGCCACAGGGGGTGAGGCTGGCTACACCTTC. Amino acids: CSAATGGEAGYTF.

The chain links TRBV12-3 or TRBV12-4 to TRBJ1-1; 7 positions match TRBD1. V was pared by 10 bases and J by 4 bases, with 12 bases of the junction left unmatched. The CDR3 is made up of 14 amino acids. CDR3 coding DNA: TGTGCCACCAGAGTAACAGGGGTCGGCACTGAAGCTTTCTTT. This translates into CATRVTGVGTEAFF.

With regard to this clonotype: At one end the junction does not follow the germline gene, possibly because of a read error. The CDR3 DNA follows: TGTGCCAGCAGTTTTCAAGTCAATCATCCCCAGCATTTT. This gives the protein CASSFQVNHPQHF. The chain uses TRBV27 and TRBJ1-5, with D unresolved. This CDR3 is built from 13 residues. Germline-derived CDR1 and CDR2 are MNHEY and SMNVEV (reference sequence).

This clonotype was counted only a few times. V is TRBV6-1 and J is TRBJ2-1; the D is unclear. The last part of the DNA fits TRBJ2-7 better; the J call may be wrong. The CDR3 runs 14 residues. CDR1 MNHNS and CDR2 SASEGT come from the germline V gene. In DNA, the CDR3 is TGTGCCACCCTCCCCCGGTGGGCTAACAATGAGCAGTACTTC. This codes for CATLPRWANNEQYF.

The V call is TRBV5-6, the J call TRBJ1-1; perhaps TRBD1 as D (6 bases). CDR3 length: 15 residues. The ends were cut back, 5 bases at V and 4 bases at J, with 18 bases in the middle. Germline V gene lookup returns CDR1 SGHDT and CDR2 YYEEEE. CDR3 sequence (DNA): TGTGCCAGCAGTTACTCCCCGGGACAAAGCACTGAAGCTTTCTTT. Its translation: CASSYSPGQSTEAFF.

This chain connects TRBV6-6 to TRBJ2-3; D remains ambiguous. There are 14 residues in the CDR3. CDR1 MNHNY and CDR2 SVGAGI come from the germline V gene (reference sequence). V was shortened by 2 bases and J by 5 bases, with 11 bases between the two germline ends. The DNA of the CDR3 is TGTGCCAGCAGTTACCTTTCACCCCAAGATACGCAGTATTTT. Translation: CASSYLSPQDTQYF.

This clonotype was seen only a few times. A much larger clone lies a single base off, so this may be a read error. CDR3 sequence (DNA): TGTGCCAGCAGCTCCGATTGGGGCGGTGAGCAGTACTTC. Protein sequence: CASSSDWGGEQYF. V is TRBV13 and J is TRBJ2-5, with D possibly matching TRBD1 (5 bases). The CDR3 spans 13 residues. Between the trimmed V and J ends, which lost 4 bases and 11 bases, there was a span of 17 bases. The germline V gene encodes CDR1 PRHDT and CDR2 FYEKMQ (reference sequence).

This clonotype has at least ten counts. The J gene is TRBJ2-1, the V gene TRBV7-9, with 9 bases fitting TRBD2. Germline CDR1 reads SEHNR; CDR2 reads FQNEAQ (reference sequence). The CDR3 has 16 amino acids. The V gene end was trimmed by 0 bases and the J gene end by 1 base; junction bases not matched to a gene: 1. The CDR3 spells CASSLALAGSYNEQFF. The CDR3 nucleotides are TGTGCCAGCAGCTTAGCCCTAGCGGGATCCTACAATGAGCAGTTCTTC.

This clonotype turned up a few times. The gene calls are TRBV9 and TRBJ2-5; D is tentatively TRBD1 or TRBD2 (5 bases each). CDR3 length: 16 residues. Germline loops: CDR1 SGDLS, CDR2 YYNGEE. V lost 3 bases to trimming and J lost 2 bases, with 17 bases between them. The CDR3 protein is CASSEGRGFSQETQYF. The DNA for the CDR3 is TGTGCCAGCAGCGAGGGACGGGGATTTTCACAAGAGACCCAGTACTTC.